This section outlines one TCR beta chain sequence together with its context. Its antigen remains unidentified. CDR1 is LNHDA, CDR2 SQIVND, per germline (reference sequence). This CDR3 has 20 residues. V lost 7 bases and J lost 5; bases outside the gene matches: 24. The sample originates from a study of cytomegalovirus exposure and HLA in healthy donors. Researchers ran the PCR with 60 Vbeta and 13 Jbeta primers. Libraries were prepared by immunoSEQ multiplex PCR; TCRdb keeps only in-frame clonotypes and omits some of them. The data show about 140,000 clones, around 79% seen once. Study-level findings and limits: Earlier analysis yielded a pattern in which most TCR beta V segments were productive about 87% or about 30% of the time. Several of the most significant clusters were apparently associated with common viral pathogens in a later analysis. The study put some 150 TCR beta chains on its list as cytomegalovirus-associated.

The chain couples TRBV19 to TRBJ2-2; TRBD1 aligns across 8 bases. The TCR comes from a woman between 50 and 59 years old in good health and CMV-seropositive. Specimen: PBMCs. Written as DNA, the CDR3 is TGTGCCAGTATGCCCCCCCGAGGGGACAGGACGCCCAGAACTACCGGGGAGCTGTTTTTT. It encodes CASMPPRGDRTPRTTGELFF.